One and the same sample provided the 27 T cell receptor beta chains below, sequenced in a study of T cells in localized non-small cell lung cancer. The assay was immunoSEQ multiplex PCR, and TCRdb's table has in-frame clones only and misses some. The sample holds roughly 2,500 clones, 25% to 30% seen once. Material: lung tumor tissue, obtained before any cancer treatment. Receptors were obtained from a man aged 18 to 50 with stage I lung adenocarcinoma.

This clone has only a few counts. The chain carries TRBV11-3 and TRBJ1-1; 7 bases map to TRBD1. Germline CDR1 reads SGHNT; CDR2 reads YENEEA. CDR3 length: 15 residues. The V gene end was trimmed by 5 bases and the J gene end by 0 bases; junction bases not matched to a gene: 6. CDR3 loop: CASSIRQGMNTEAFF. DNA for the CDR3: TGTGCCAGCAGCATCCGACAGGGTATGAACACTGAAGCTTTCTTT.

Judged by abundance, this clone is medium-sized. The rearrangement uses TRBV11-3 and TRBJ2-6, with D maybe TRBD1 (5 bases). Germline CDR1 reads SGHNT; CDR2 reads YENEEA. The CDR3 extends over 17 amino acids. Trimming stripped 3 bases from V and 0 bases from J, with 12 bases between. The CDR3 sequence: CASSFGAENSGANVLTF. The CDR3 DNA sequence: TGTGCCAGCAGCTTTGGGGCGGAGAACTCTGGGGCCAACGTCCTGACTTTC.

The chain couples TRBV19 to TRBJ1-1, with D possibly being TRBD1 (5 bases). Looked up from germline, CDR1 is LNHDA and CDR2 is SQIVND (reference sequence). CDR3 length: 17 amino acids. V lost 3 bases, J lost 0 bases, and 17 bases lay in between. The CDR3 loop is CASSIRAGGYVNTEAFF. In nucleotides, the CDR3 is TGTGCCAGTAGTATCAGGGCAGGTGGGTACGTGAACACTGAAGCTTTCTTT.

This clone was seen a handful of times. The rearrangement links TRBV19 to TRBJ1-5; TRBD1 agrees at 10 bases. V lost 4 bases, J lost 7 bases, and 7 bases stayed unmatched. The germline V gene has CDR1 LNHDA and CDR2 SQIVND (reference sequence). The CDR3 has 15 amino acids. CDR3 protein: CASSRETGGVQPQHF. In nucleotides, the CDR3 is TGTGCCAGTAGTAGGGAGACAGGGGGCGTACAGCCCCAGCATTTT.

This clone was recorded a few times. The chain is built from TRBV6-8 and TRBJ1-3; no definite D call. In germline, CDR1 is MNHGY, CDR2 SAAAGT. The CDR3 consists of 14 residues. Trimming took off 2 bases at V and 0 bases at J, with 5 bases between the two ends. The CDR3 region has the DNA TGTGCCAGCAGTTACGGTTTCTCTGGAAACACCATATATTTT. Amino acid sequence: CASSYGFSGNTIYF.

There are a few counts of this clone. The rearrangement uses TRBV9 and TRBJ2-5, with D perhaps matching TRBD2 (5 bases). Germline V gene data show CDR1 as SGDLS and CDR2 as YYNGEE. This CDR3 has 16 residues. Deletions cut 0 bases from V and 3 bases from J, with 15 bases between. CDR3 amino acids: CASSVEGGQSEETQYF. CDR3 nucleotide sequence: TGTGCCAGCAGCGTAGAGGGCGGGCAGAGCGAAGAGACCCAGTACTTC.

The chain employs TRBV19 and TRBJ2-1, with TRBD1 identical over 11 bases. There are 13 residues in the CDR3. The V segment lost 6 bases and the J segment 8 bases; nucleotides outside the gene matches: 3. CDR1 LNHDA and CDR2 SQIVND come from the germline V gene (reference sequence). The CDR3 reads CASRDRGLDEQFF. The CDR3 coding sequence is TGTGCCAGTAGGGACAGGGGGCTAGATGAGCAGTTCTTC.

Sample share makes this clone medium-sized. The genes are TRBV11-3 and TRBJ1-1, with D maybe TRBD1 (5 bases). This CDR3 is 14 amino acids long. V lost 3 bases, J lost 4 bases, and 12 bases lay in between. The germline V gene has CDR1 SGHNT and CDR2 YENEEA. This chain's CDR3 is CASSFSDQGTEAFF. DNA for the CDR3: TGTGCCAGCAGCTTTAGTGATCAGGGCACTGAAGCTTTCTTT.

J is TRBJ1-2 and V is TRBV25-1, with D possibly matching TRBD1 (5 bases). Trimming left V 4 bases short and J 4 bases short, with 13 bases between. This CDR3 spans 14 amino acids. The germline V gene has CDR1 MGHDK and CDR2 SYGVNS. Here the CDR3 DNA reads TGTGCCAGCAGTGTTCAGGGTAACTCCTATGGCTACACCTTC. It is translated as CASSVQGNSYGYTF.

V usage is TRBV29-1 and J usage is TRBJ1-2; no definite D call. The length of the CDR3 is 13 residues. V lost 3 bases and J lost 4, with 12 bases in between. Germline values: CDR1 SQVTM, CDR2 ANQGSEA. As DNA, the CDR3 is TGCAGCGTTGAGAGAGGTGGACCCTATGGCTACACCTTC. Translating it yields CSVERGGPYGYTF.

The sample holds a few counts of this clone. J is TRBJ2-7 and V is TRBV6-4, with unresolved D. In germline, CDR1 is MRHNA, CDR2 SNTAGT. CDR3 size: 12 residues. The V end lost 4 bases, the J end lost 3 bases, and 7 bases lay between the germline ends. The DNA of the CDR3 is TGTGCCAGCAGTGGTAGGAGCTACGAGCAGTACTTC. It specifies CASSGRSYEQYF.

There are a few counts of this clone. V is TRBV30 and J is TRBJ2-7, with D perhaps matching TRBD1 or TRBD2 (5 bases each). The CDR3 has 13 amino acids. Per germline, CDR1 GTSNPN and CDR2 SVGIG (reference sequence). With 2 bases removed from V and 7 bases from J, the gap between germline ends came to 15 bases. The CDR3 DNA reads TGTGCCTGGAGTCCCGGGACGGGTGGAGAGCAGTACTTC. Its translation: CAWSPGTGGEQYF.

This chain uses TRBV14 with TRBJ1-1, with TRBD1 as a possible D gene (5 bases). The CDR3 consists of 16 residues. Germline V CDR1 and CDR2: SGHDN, FVKESK. Trimming took 3 bases from V and 2 from J, leaving 16 bases between them. CDR3 amino acids: CASSHIGRARNTEAFF. The CDR3 DNA reads as TGTGCCAGCAGCCACATTGGCAGGGCCCGCAACACTGAAGCTTTCTTT. Full variable domain (rest looked up from reference TRBV14 and TRBJ1-1): EAGVTQFPSHSVIEKGQTVTLRCDPISGHDNLYWYRRVMGKEIKFLLHFVKESKQDESGMPNNRFLAERTGGTYSTLKVQPAELEDSGVYFCASSHIGRARNTEAFFGQGTRLTVV.

This clone was recorded a few times. V is TRBV28 and J is TRBJ1-1; D is possibly TRBD1 (5 bases). This CDR3 has 14 amino acids. In germline, CDR1 is MDHEN, CDR2 SYDVKM. The V end lost 3 bases, the J end lost 2 bases, and 10 bases lay between the germline ends. CDR3 nucleotides: TGTGCCAGCAGTTTTGGCAGGGTTAACACTGAAGCTTTCTTT. Protein: CASSFGRVNTEAFF.

The chain couples TRBV15 to TRBJ1-2; D uncertain. The CDR3 covers 15 residues. The V and J ends lost 0 bases and 3 bases respectively, with 11 bases between them. Germline V lookup: CDR1 LNHNV, CDR2 YYDKDF (reference sequence). The CDR3 sequence is CATSRDSYVDYGYTF. CDR3 coding DNA: TGTGCCACCAGCAGAGATAGTTACGTAGACTATGGCTACACCTTC.

This clone was detected only a few times. V and J are TRBV11-3 and TRBJ2-1; D unclear. This CDR3 has 14 residues. CDR1 is SGHNT, CDR2 YENEEA, per germline. Trimming took off 2 bases at V and 0 bases at J, with 5 bases between the two ends. DNA of the CDR3: TGTGCCAGCAGCTTACGACACTCCTACAATGAGCAGTTCTTC. Amino acids: CASSLRHSYNEQFF.

V usage is TRBV6-8 and J usage is TRBJ2-7; the D is unclear. The CDR3 loop spans 12 amino acids. V lost 6 bases to trimming and J lost 4 bases, with 10 bases between them. The germline V gene has CDR1 MNHGY and CDR2 SAAAGT. CDR3 coding DNA: TGTGCCAGCAGCCGCTACGGGTACGAGCAGTACTTC. This gives the protein CASSRYGYEQYF.

This chain's CDR3 is CASSMGSYSNQPQHF. The CDR3, as DNA: TGTGCCAGTAGTATGGGCAGCTATAGCAATCAGCCCCAGCATTTT. The chain uses TRBV19 and TRBJ1-5; D remains unclear. Per the germline V gene, CDR1 is LNHDA and CDR2 is SQIVND (reference sequence). This CDR3 contains 15 residues. V lost 3 bases, J lost 0 bases, and 9 bases lay in between.

This rearrangement joins TRBV30 to TRBJ1-2, with D perhaps matching TRBD1 (5 bases). Germline V lookup: CDR1 GTSNPN, CDR2 SVGIG (reference sequence). V was cut by 5 bases and J by 4 bases, with 11 bases left in between. CDR3 length equals 12 residues. CDR3 residues: CAWSGGTYGYTF. As DNA, the CDR3 is TGTGCCTGGTCTGGTGGGACCTATGGCTACACCTTC.

A few counts support this clone. The CDR3: CASSRGGTNTGELFF. CDR3 in DNA: TGTGCCAGCAGCAGGGGGGGAACGAACACCGGGGAGCTGTTTTTT. This chain uses TRBV11-3 with TRBJ2-2, with D tentatively TRBD2 (7 bases). The ends were cut back, 5 bases at V and 0 bases at J, with 10 bases in the middle. CDR1 SGHNT and CDR2 YENEEA come from the germline V gene. This CDR3 has 15 amino acids.

This clone has just a few counts. The chain joins TRBV10-3 to TRBJ2-2; D may match TRBD1 or TRBD2 (6 bases each). The germline CDR1 and CDR2 sequences are ENHRY and SYGVKD. Trimming took 0 bases from V and 6 from J, leaving 11 bases between them. There are 15 residues in the CDR3. Here the CDR3 reads CAISESGGPPGELFF. The DNA for the CDR3 is TGTGCCATCAGTGAGTCAGGGGGGCCCCCCGGGGAGCTGTTTTTT.

V gene TRBV18 combines with J gene TRBJ2-5, with TRBD2 matching 9 bases. The length of the CDR3 is 17 residues. Trimming cost V 2 bases and J 4 bases; bases outside gene matches: 11. CDR1 is KGHSH and CDR2 is LQKENI in the germline V gene. The CDR3 sequence: CASSPTKGGGAGETQYF. CDR3 bases: TGTGCCAGCTCACCAACCAAAGGCGGGGGGGCCGGAGAGACCCAGTACTTC.

The count of this clone is one. The V and J genes are TRBV29-1 and TRBJ1-2; D may be TRBD1 (5 bases). The CDR3 loop spans 12 amino acids. CDR1 and CDR2 (germline): SQVTM, ANQGSEA. V shed 3 bases and J shed 8 bases, with 13 bases lying between them. The CDR3 DNA is TGCAGCGTTGATTGGCAGGGTGGGGGCTACACCTTC. It is translated as CSVDWQGGGYTF. Drawing the rest from reference TRBV29-1 and TRBJ1-2, the complete variable domain is SAVISQKPSRDICQRGTSLTIQCQVDSQVTMMFWYRQQPGQSLTLIATANQGSEATYESGFVIDKFPISRPNLTFSTLTVSNMSPEDSSIYLCSVDWQGGGYTFGSGTRLTVV.

This chain joins TRBV28 and TRBJ1-2, with D tentatively TRBD1 (6 bases). Trimming shortened V by 7 bases and J by 2 bases, and 14 bases separated the two germline ends. The CDR3 spans 14 residues. Germline CDR1 MDHEN, CDR2 SYDVKM. Here the CDR3 reads CASNPQGGNYGYTF. The CDR3, as DNA: TGTGCCAGCAACCCACAGGGAGGGAACTATGGCTACACCTTC.

The chain employs TRBV29-1 and TRBJ1-1; TRBD1 matches at 7 bases. The CDR3 contains 12 residues. Germline CDR1 reads SQVTM; CDR2 reads ANQGSEA. Trimming cost V 8 bases and J 2 bases; bases outside gene matches: 5. CDR3 sequence (DNA): TGCAGCTCTCGACAGGGAAACACTGAAGCTTTCTTT. Translating gives CSSRQGNTEAFF.

V gene TRBV7-2 combines with J gene TRBJ2-7; 7 bases map to TRBD1. CDR1 is SGHTA, CDR2 FQGNSA, per germline. V gave up 5 bases and J gave up 6 bases; unmatched junction bases: 7. The CDR3 is 13 residues long. The CDR3 sequence is CASSQTQGSEQYF. The CDR3 coding sequence is TGTGCCAGCAGCCAAACACAGGGGTCCGAGCAGTACTTC.

In this sample, this clone turned up once. The chain has TRBV5-1 and TRBJ1-4, with a possible D match to TRBD1 (5 bases). CDR3 size: 14 residues. V was clipped by 4 bases and J by 5 bases, with 12 bases between them. Germline V gene sequence: CDR1 SGHRS, CDR2 YFSETQ. This CDR3 reads CASSDTGPNEKLFF. The CDR3 DNA reads as TGCGCCAGCAGCGATACAGGCCCCAATGAAAAACTGTTTTTT.